A single sample gave rise to the 16 T cell receptor beta chains below, sequenced in a study of CD8 T cells in cerebrospinal fluid in Alzheimer's disease. TCRdb processed the 10x single-cell sequencing reads again and assigns one entry to each CDR3 protein, with no DNA. In all, the sample yields about 1,400 distinct CDR3 sequences. Sequences were obtained from cerebrospinal fluid. These receptors were obtained from a human donor with mild cognitive impairment.

Considering frequency, this clonotype is medium-sized (0.01 to 0.1%). V gene TRBV27 combines with J gene TRBJ2-7; TCRdb indicates TRBD1, and absent DNA this call remains unverified. This CDR3 contains 14 residues. Germline CDR1 reads MNHEY; CDR2 reads SMNVEV (reference sequence). CDR3: CASSPGQGRYEQYF.

This rearrangement joins TRBV3-1 to TRBJ1-6. Germline CDR1 is LGHDT and CDR2 is YNNKEL (reference sequence). The CDR3 is made up of 13 amino acids. CDR3 amino acids: CASSQGALSPLHF. The full variable domain, rest sourced from reference TRBV3-1 and TRBJ1-6, is DTAVSQTPKYLVTQMGNDKSIKCEQNLGHDTMYWYKQDSKKFLKIMFSYNNKELIINETVPNRFSPKSPDKAHLNLHINSLELGDSAVYFCASSQGALSPLHFGNGTRLTVT.

The chain combines TRBV6-2 or TRBV6-3 with TRBJ1-5; TCRdb's D gene call, TRBD1, goes unchecked for lack of DNA. The length of the CDR3 is 13 residues. From germline, CDR1 is MNHEY and CDR2 SVGEGT. CDR3 in amino acids: CASAPAGYQPQHF.

Considering frequency, this clonotype is medium-sized (0.01 to 0.1%). This chain uses TRBV6-2 or TRBV6-3 with TRBJ2-7; without DNA, the TCRdb call of TRBD1 cannot be checked. CDR1 is MNHEY, CDR2 SVGEGT, per germline. The CDR3 has 18 amino acids. The CDR3 loop reads CASRFDRDSEYPSYEQYF.

This clonotype registers large by frequency. J is TRBJ2-3 and V is TRBV5-1; the D gene TCRdb calls, TRBD1, cannot be checked with no DNA. This CDR3 spans 14 amino acids. The germline gives CDR1 SGHRS, CDR2 YFSETQ. CDR3 protein: CASNPGQGTDTQYF.

This clonotype counts as medium-sized by frequency. The chain is built from TRBV4-1 and TRBJ1-5; the TRBD1 assignment by TCRdb is unverifiable without DNA. The CDR3 totals 14 residues. Germline CDR1 and CDR2: MGHRA and YSYEKL. CDR3 in amino acids: CASSYTGRNQPQHF.

This chain joins TRBV3-1 and TRBJ1-2; TCRdb's D gene call, TRBD1, goes unchecked for lack of DNA. The CDR3 has 14 residues. Germline-derived CDR1 and CDR2 are LGHDT and YNNKEL (reference sequence). CDR3 residues: CASTQRTTLYGYTF.

The chain uses TRBV18 and TRBJ2-1; the D call of TRBD2 rests on TCRdb alone, since no DNA is present to check it. Germline CDR1 and CDR2: KGHSH and LQKENI. The CDR3 consists of 21 residues. The CDR3 is CASSPPIGTSEGPFSFGEQFF.

This clonotype is classed as medium-sized by frequency. The CDR3 protein is CASSQVPSGRGMDTQYF. The chain is built from TRBV4-3 and TRBJ2-3; without DNA, the TCRdb call of TRBD2 cannot be checked. Germline V CDR1 and CDR2: LGHNA, YSLEER. The CDR3 extends over 17 amino acids.

In terms of frequency, this clonotype is large. The chain employs TRBV5-6 and TRBJ2-7; absent DNA, TCRdb's TRBD1 call cannot be checked. The CDR3 covers 16 residues. The germline gives CDR1 SGHDT, CDR2 YYEEEE. The CDR3 reads CASSLVDRTYSYEQYF. The whole variable domain, filled in from reference TRBV5-6 and TRBJ2-7, reads DAGVTQSPTHLIKTRGQQVTLRCSPKSGHDTVSWYQQALGQGPQFIFQYYEEEERQRGNFPDRFSGHQFPNYSSELNVNALLLGDSALYLCASSLVDRTYSYEQYFGPGTRLTVT.

This clonotype is deemed medium-sized by its frequency. The CDR3 region is CASSLEITYEQYF. The rearrangement joins TRBV11-2 to TRBJ2-7. The CDR3 has 13 amino acids. Germline CDR1 SGHAT, CDR2 FQNNGV.

The J gene is TRBJ2-1, the V gene TRBV13; no DNA is available, so the TRBD1 call from TCRdb remains unchecked. CDR1 PRHDT and CDR2 FYEKMQ come from the germline V gene (reference sequence). The CDR3 spans 15 residues. The CDR3: CASIGAAGNHNEQFF. Together with reference TRBV13 and TRBJ2-1, the CDR3 gives the full variable domain: AAGVIQSPRHLIKEKRETATLKCYPIPRHDTVYWYQQGPGQDPQFLISFYEKMQSDKGSIPDRFSAQQFSDYHSELNMSSLELGDSALYFCASIGAAGNHNEQFFGPGTRLTVL.

V usage is TRBV6-5 and J usage is TRBJ1-3; the TCRdb call, TRBD1, lacks DNA for checking. The CDR3 is 14 amino acids. CDR1 and CDR2 (germline): MNHEY, SVGAGI. CDR3 region: CASSSPGIGNTIYF.

This clonotype is deemed large by its frequency. The gene calls are TRBV15 and TRBJ2-3; TCRdb indicates TRBD2, and absent DNA this call remains unverified. CDR1 LNHNV and CDR2 YYDKDF come from the germline V gene (reference sequence). The CDR3 runs to 16 residues. CDR3 protein: CATSTGTSGGTDTQYF.

According to its frequency, this clonotype is medium-sized. The chain carries TRBV7-9 and TRBJ1-1; there is no DNA to check the TCRdb D call of TRBD1. CDR1 and CDR2 from the germline V gene are SEHNR and FQNEAQ (reference sequence). There are 13 residues in the CDR3. CDR3 residues: CASSGLVQGVAFF. Drawing the rest from reference TRBV7-9 and TRBJ1-1, the complete variable domain is DTGVSQNPRHKITKRGQNVTFRCDPISEHNRLYWYRQTLGQGPEFLTYFQNEAQLEKSRLLSDRFSAERPKGSFSTLEIQRTEQGDSAMYLCASSGLVQGVAFFGQGTRLTVV.

This chain connects TRBV9 to TRBJ1-5. Germline V CDR1 and CDR2: SGDLS, YYNGEE. The CDR3 totals 15 residues. CDR3 residues: CASSVEGIRNQPQHF.